The next 30 T cell receptor beta chains were all read from a single sample in a study of cytomegalovirus exposure and HLA in healthy donors (TCRdb year 2017). Libraries were prepared through the immunoSEQ multiplex PCR assay. The multiplex PCR relied on a mix of 60 forward primers for TCR Vbeta segments and 13 reverse primers for TCR Jbeta segments. As stored in TCRdb, this immuneACCESS dataset retains in-frame rearrangements with V and J assigned. A fraction of the clones does not appear; measured against another copy, unresolved V genes explain less than half of the discrepancy, and the remainder lacks a known reason. The sample table records under 200,000 clones; roughly 80% of these occur just once. The biggest ten clones account for under 0.9% of the sample. The sequencing input was PBMCs. The source of these receptors is a woman under 30 in good health and CMV-seronegative.

This clone appeared a few times. The chain has TRBV5-5 and TRBJ1-1; D is possibly TRBD1 (6 bases). CDR1 and CDR2 (germline): SGHKS, YYEKEE (reference sequence). The CDR3 totals 16 residues. The ends were cut back, 1 base at V and 3 bases at J, with 16 bases in the middle. CDR3 DNA sequence: TGTGCCAGCAGCTTGCTGGACAGATCAGGGGACACTGAAGCTTTCTTT. Translation: CASSLLDRSGDTEAFF. The full variable domain, in which reference TRBV5-5 and TRBJ1-1 provide the parts outside the CDR3, is DAGVTQSPTHLIKTRGQQVTLRCSPISGHKSVSWYQQVLGQGPQFIFQYYEKEERGRGNFPDRFSARQFPNYSSELNVNALLLGDSALYLCASSLLDRSGDTEAFFGQGTRLTVV.

The rearrangement uses TRBV27 and TRBJ2-1; 11 bases fit TRBD2. The CDR3 contains 15 residues. V gave up 8 bases and J gave up 5 bases; unmatched junction bases: 8. The V gene's germline CDR1 is MNHEY and CDR2 SMNVEV (reference sequence). The CDR3 is CASAPGTSGHNEQFF. The CDR3 DNA follows: TGTGCCAGCGCCCCCGGGACTAGCGGACACAATGAGCAGTTCTTC.

V is TRBV5-6 and J is TRBJ2-7, with D possibly TRBD2 on 5 matching bases. There are 16 residues in the CDR3. Germline V CDR1 and CDR2: SGHDT, YYEEEE. The ends were cut back, 3 bases at V and 4 bases at J, with 20 bases in the middle. This CDR3 is CASSSDSSHPVYEQYF. DNA for the CDR3: TGTGCCAGCAGCTCGGACTCATCCCATCCCGTATACGAGCAGTACTTC.

This clone was counted between two and nine times. This rearrangement joins TRBV27 to TRBJ1-1; D is unresolved. V was cut by 6 bases and J by 5 bases, with 19 bases left in between. CDR1 MNHEY and CDR2 SMNVEV come from the germline V gene (reference sequence). The CDR3 spans 15 residues. The CDR3 here is CASSLIGSWETEAFF. The CDR3 coding sequence is TGTGCCAGCAGCCTCATCGGGAGTTGGGAGACTGAAGCTTTCTTT.

This clone was counted once. This chain links TRBV25-1 with TRBJ1-1; D is uncertain. The CDR3 length is 14 residues. The germline V gene has CDR1 MGHDK and CDR2 SYGVNS. V lost 4 bases and J lost 10, with 19 bases in between. The CDR3 DNA follows: TGTGCCAGCAGTGTAGAGGGCCCCCCTGCGGGAGCTTTCTTT. This sequence encodes CASSVEGPPAGAFF. Using reference TRBV25-1 and TRBJ1-1 for the parts outside the CDR3, the full variable domain is EADIYQTPRYLVIGTGKKITLECSQTMGHDKMYWYQQDPGMELHLIHYSYGVNSTEKGDLSSESTVSRIRTEHFPLTLESARPSHTSQYLCASSVEGPPAGAFFGQGTRLTVV.

This rearrangement joins TRBV27 to TRBJ2-5, with D maybe TRBD2 (5 bases). CDR3 length: 13 amino acids. V gave up 0 bases and J gave up 6 bases, with 8 bases separating them. From germline, CDR1 is MNHEY and CDR2 SMNVEV (reference sequence). CDR3 sequence (DNA): TGTGCCAGCAGTTTATCCTTCGGGAAGACCCAGTACTTC. Protein product: CASSLSFGKTQYF.

The V call is TRBV18, the J call TRBJ1-2; 8 bases fit TRBD1. The CDR3 runs 14 residues. Trimming removed 3 bases from V and 5 bases from J; junction bases left unmatched: 5. CDR1 KGHSH and CDR2 LQKENI come from the germline V gene. The CDR3 sequence is CASSPQGADYGYTF. CDR3 in DNA: TGTGCCAGCTCACCGCAGGGGGCGGATTATGGCTACACCTTC. Drawing the rest from reference TRBV18 and TRBJ1-2, the complete variable domain is NAGVMQNPRHLVRRRGQEARLRCSPMKGHSHVYWYRQLPEEGLKFMVYLQKENIIDESGMPKERFSAEFPKEGPSILRIQQVVRGDSAAYFCASSPQGADYGYTFGSGTRLTVV.

The V and J genes are TRBV27 and TRBJ1-5; 11 bases agree with TRBD1. In germline, CDR1 is MNHEY, CDR2 SMNVEV (reference sequence). CDR3 size: 15 residues. The J segment lost 4 bases and the V segment lost 5 bases, leaving 4 bases of the junction unmatched. The CDR3 DNA is TGTGCCAGCAGTCTCGGACAGGGGGCGAATCAGCCCCAGCATTTT. Translated, it gives CASSLGQGANQPQHF.

The table lists this clone with a few counts. This chain connects TRBV6-1 to TRBJ1-4, with D tentatively TRBD1 (5 bases). CDR1 is MNHNS and CDR2 is SASEGT in the germline V gene. The CDR3 has 15 residues. V lost 7 bases to trimming and J lost 2 bases, with 14 bases between them. The CDR3 here is CASTTRAGTNEKLFF. CDR3 coding DNA: TGTGCCAGCACCACCAGGGCAGGGACTAATGAAAAACTGTTTTTT.

This clone was recorded a few times. This chain uses TRBV5-1 with TRBJ1-2; a possible D gene is TRBD1 (6 bases). With 3 bases removed from V and 4 bases from J, the gap between germline ends came to 19 bases. Germline assignment: CDR1 SGHRS and CDR2 YFSETQ. The CDR3 is 16 residues long. DNA of the CDR3: TGCGCCAGCAGCTCCACAGGGAATCAAGCGACCTATGGCTACACCTTC. Its protein product is CASSSTGNQATYGYTF.

This clone was found a few times. The gene calls are TRBV7-9 and TRBJ1-4, with 7 bases aligning to TRBD1. The CDR3 is 14 amino acids. J lost 7 bases, V lost 1 base, and 3 bases had no gene match. CDR1 and CDR2 (germline): SEHNR, FQNEAQ (reference sequence). The CDR3: CASSLGQGGEKLFF. The CDR3, as DNA: TGTGCCAGCAGCTTAGGACAGGGAGGTGAAAAACTGTTTTTT.

The chain is built from TRBV7-9 and TRBJ2-7; TRBD2 matches 7 bases. The CDR3 runs to 14 residues. V trimming: 1 base; J trimming: 3 bases; junction bases outside the gene matches: 3. Germline assignment: CDR1 SEHNR and CDR2 FQNEAQ (reference sequence). CDR3 bases: TGTGCCAGCAGCTTAGGTTCTAGCGGCTACGAGCAGTACTTC. Its protein product is CASSLGSSGYEQYF. The variable domain in full, with the rest retrieved from reference TRBV7-9 and TRBJ2-7, is DTGVSQNPRHKITKRGQNVTFRCDPISEHNRLYWYRQTLGQGPEFLTYFQNEAQLEKSRLLSDRFSAERPKGSFSTLEIQRTEQGDSAMYLCASSLGSSGYEQYFGPGTRLTVT.

The count of this clone is one. V gene TRBV10-3 combines with J gene TRBJ2-5; D may be TRBD1 (6 bases). Germline CDR1 is ENHRY and CDR2 is SYGVKD. This CDR3 contains 17 residues. Trimming shortened V by 2 bases and J by 0 bases, and 16 bases separated the two germline ends. CDR3 protein: CAISEETRTAYQETQYF. The DNA of the CDR3 is TGTGCCATCAGTGAGGAGACACGGACAGCGTACCAAGAGACCCAGTACTTC.

The V call is TRBV27, the J call TRBJ2-1; TRBD2 might be the D (7 bases). The V gene lost 3 bases and the J gene lost 7 bases, with 19 bases spanning the gap. CDR1 is MNHEY and CDR2 is SMNVEV in the germline V gene (reference sequence). This CDR3 comprises 16 residues. The CDR3 DNA is TGTGCCAGCAGTTTGGGGGGGCCCGAGGTTCCAAATGAGCAGTTCTTC. Translating it yields CASSLGGPEVPNEQFF.

The V and J genes are TRBV6-1 and TRBJ1-2; 7 bases are a match to TRBD1. CDR1 and CDR2 from the germline V gene are MNHNS and SASEGT. The CDR3 covers 15 residues. Germline trimming cut 2 bases from V and 2 bases from J; bases unmatched to any gene: 5. The CDR3 loop is CASSEYGGQNYGYTF. The CDR3 coding sequence is TGTGCCAGCAGTGAATACGGGGGACAGAACTATGGCTACACCTTC.

The rearrangement uses TRBV6-5 and TRBJ1-6; tentatively, D is TRBD1 (5 bases). V was clipped by 2 bases and J by 0 bases, with 8 bases between them. CDR1 is MNHEY and CDR2 is SVGAGI in the germline V gene. The CDR3 is made up of 16 amino acids. This chain's CDR3 is CASSYQDSSYNSPLHF. The CDR3 coding sequence is TGTGCCAGCAGTTACCAAGACAGCTCCTATAATTCACCCCTCCACTTT.

The chain couples TRBV29-1 to TRBJ1-1; 11 bases agree with TRBD1. V shed 5 bases, J shed 10 bases, and the junction held 9 bases outside the gene matches. The CDR3 is made up of 13 amino acids. Germline V lookup: CDR1 SQVTM, CDR2 ANQGSEA. CDR3 nucleotides: TGCAGCGTTCGGACAGGGGGCGAGGGGTTAGCTTTCTTT. This sequence encodes CSVRTGGEGLAFF.

The chain recombines TRBV7-3 with TRBJ2-1, with 12 bases aligning to TRBD2. Looked up from germline, CDR1 is SGHTA and CDR2 is FQGTGA. The CDR3 is 16 amino acids. After removal of 3 bases from V and 0 bases from J, the junction contained 0 bases not matched to a gene. The CDR3 region is CASSLGLAGSYNEQFF. CDR3 DNA sequence: TGTGCCAGCAGCTTGGGACTAGCGGGCTCCTACAATGAGCAGTTCTTC.

The rearrangement joins TRBV28 to TRBJ2-5, with TRBD1 matching over 9 bases. The CDR3 consists of 15 residues. Germline V lookup: CDR1 MDHEN, CDR2 SYDVKM. V was clipped by 4 bases and J by 5 bases; unmatched bases: 8. CDR3: CASSSSGTGRETQYF. The CDR3, as DNA: TGTGCCAGCAGTTCCTCCGGGACAGGGAGGGAGACCCAGTACTTC.

The chain is built from TRBV5-4 and TRBJ1-2, with TRBD1 matching 7 bases. Trimming took 5 bases from V and 5 from J; bases not matched to a gene: 9. The CDR3 runs 14 residues. Germline CDR1 SGHNT, CDR2 YYREEE (reference sequence). This CDR3 reads CASRLGGAKYGYTF. The CDR3 nucleotides are TGTGCCAGCAGGTTAGGGGGCGCGAAGTATGGCTACACCTTC. The entire variable domain, with the rest obtained from reference TRBV5-4 and TRBJ1-2, is as follows: ETGVTQSPTHLIKTRGQQVTLRCSSQSGHNTVSWYQQALGQGPQFIFQYYREEENGRGNFPPRFSGLQFPNYSSELNVNALELDDSALYLCASRLGGAKYGYTFGSGTRLTVV.

The count of this clone is one. The rearrangement links TRBV2 to TRBJ1-2, with 7 nucleotides matching TRBD1. CDR1 is SNHLY, CDR2 FYNNEI, per germline. After removal of 6 bases from V and 4 bases from J, the junction contained 8 bases not matched to a gene. There are 14 residues in the CDR3. CDR3 coding DNA: TGTGCCAGCAGCCCCGGAGGGGACAGCTATGGCTACACCTTC. It codes for CASSPGGDSYGYTF.

This chain joins TRBV9 and TRBJ2-1; TRBD2 might be the D (6 bases). The V end lost 3 bases, the J end lost 5 bases, and 9 bases lay between the germline ends. Germline V CDR1 and CDR2: SGDLS, YYNGEE. The CDR3 is 13 amino acids. In DNA, the CDR3 is TGTGCCAGCAGCGGGGAGGTAGACAATGAGCAGTTCTTC. Its translation is CASSGEVDNEQFF.

This clone was detected a few times. The chain joins TRBV27 to TRBJ1-2; the D gene is possibly TRBD1 (5 bases). The germline V gene encodes CDR1 MNHEY and CDR2 SMNVEV (reference sequence). The V and J ends lost 4 bases and 2 bases respectively, with 11 bases between them. CDR3 length: 14 amino acids. The CDR3 sequence is CASSSGRENYGYTF. CDR3 bases: TGTGCCAGCAGTTCGGGACGGGAGAACTATGGCTACACCTTC.

This clone turned up a few times. The chain couples TRBV7-2 to TRBJ2-7; 10 bases map to TRBD2. The CDR3 sequence is 17 residues long. The ends lost 5 bases at V and 0 bases at J; junction bases unmatched: 10. The germline gives CDR1 SGHTA, CDR2 FQGNSA. The CDR3 DNA sequence: TGTGCCAGCAGCCCCAAGTCGCTAGCGGGGGACTCCTACGAGCAGTACTTC. Translation: CASSPKSLAGDSYEQYF.

CDR3 bases: TGTGCCAGCAGTCCGAGGGATGAAGCTTTCTTT. The encoded protein is CASSPRDEAFF. The rearrangement links TRBV28 to TRBJ1-1; D unresolved. The V gene lost 5 bases and the J gene lost 7 bases, with 8 bases spanning the gap. This CDR3 is built from 11 residues. Germline V lookup: CDR1 MDHEN, CDR2 SYDVKM.

This clone has a handful of counts. This chain joins TRBV5-8 and TRBJ2-7; D uncertain. The CDR3 consists of 11 residues. Trimming removed 0 bases at V and 6 bases at J, with 4 bases between. Germline-derived CDR1 and CDR2 are SGHTS and YDEGEE. This CDR3 is CASSLGAEQYF. CDR3 nucleotide sequence: TGTGCCAGCAGCTTGGGAGCCGAGCAGTACTTC.

This clone was seen a handful of times. The chain is built from TRBV29-1 and TRBJ2-7; TRBD1 matches 9 bases. This CDR3 spans 15 amino acids. Losses at the gene ends were 3 bases for V and 3 bases for J; bases not matched to a gene: 9. Germline assignment: CDR1 SQVTM and CDR2 ANQGSEA. The CDR3 bases are TGCAGCGTTGATGACAGAGGGACAGGGAGCTACGAGCAGTACTTC. Its protein product is CSVDDRGTGSYEQYF.

The chain has TRBV7-9 and TRBJ1-4; 7 nucleotides align to TRBD1. V shed 1 base, J shed 5 bases, and the junction held 4 bases outside the gene matches. From germline, CDR1 is SEHNR and CDR2 FQNEAQ (reference sequence). CDR3 length: 15 residues. CDR3 nucleotides: TGTGCCAGCAGCTTAGGAGGGGGCCAGAATGAAAAACTGTTTTTT. Protein sequence: CASSLGGGQNEKLFF.

The chain recombines TRBV11-2 with TRBJ1-3; D may be TRBD1 (6 bases). This CDR3 is built from 15 residues. Germline values: CDR1 SGHAT, CDR2 FQNNGV. Trimming cost V 3 bases and J 1 base, with 10 bases left between them. DNA for the CDR3: TGTGCCAGCAGCTTCCAGGGGCAGTCTGGAAACACCATATATTTT. Amino acid sequence: CASSFQGQSGNTIYF.

This chain joins TRBV13 and TRBJ1-4; TRBD1 aligns across 7 bases. The junction had 12 bases not matched to a gene; V was cut back by 5 bases and J by 3 bases. This CDR3 is built from 17 residues. Germline V lookup: CDR1 PRHDT, CDR2 FYEKMQ (reference sequence). The CDR3 region is CASSPKRGLRANEKLFF. The DNA for the CDR3 is TGTGCCAGCAGCCCCAAGAGGGGGCTACGAGCTAATGAAAAACTGTTTTTT.